This paragraph covers one TCR beta chain sequence. What antigen it recognizes has not been identified. Germline and junction disagree at one end, which may indicate a read error. These data come from a study of T cells in Graves' hyperthyroidism and ophthalmopathy (dated by TCRdb to between 2018 and 2021). A note on the overall study: Peripheral blood was sampled at the time of initial diagnosis, prior to any treatment. To identify TCR V-J signatures that set the groups apart, the researchers used a discovery cohort of approximately 98 patients, made up of fewer than 50 with Graves' ophthalmopathy and about 60 with stable Graves' hyperthyroidism. Whether ophthalmopathy could be predicted prospectively was tested in an independent validation cohort made up of approximately 19 hyperthyroidism patients plus 17 patients who later progressed to ophthalmopathy. The approximately 98 discovery patients were randomly divided into training and test sets at a 7:3 ratio. In addition, the study compared T-cell repertoires in thyroid tissue and in blood from several Graves' hyperthyroidism patients. After blood sampling, hyperthyroidism patients were treated with methimazole at a starting dose of 30 mg daily, and ophthalmopathy patients were treated with high-dose intravenous methylprednisolone. The paper reports TCR Vbeta CDR3 sequencing of roughly 140 peripheral blood samples: approximately 41 ophthalmopathy, fewer than 85 hyperthyroidism and 17 progressor patients. Study-level results and caveats: In validation, the model predicted progression to ophthalmopathy with around 71% sensitivity and approximately 74% specificity, a median of roughly seven months before onset. A 13 V-J signature model separated ophthalmopathy from stable hyperthyroidism, with over 85% sensitivity and 81.08% specificity in cross-validation and 80%/75% in testing. Most expanded thyroid clonotypes (frequency above 0.001) were also detected in blood, a finding suggesting that blood repertoires may reflect thyroid immune responses. Sample size was not statistically predetermined, and blinding of investigators to group allocation was not performed.

CDR1 and CDR2 (MNHEY, SVGAGI) derive from the germline V gene. Inclusive of the bounding cysteine and phenylalanine, the CDR3 is 16 residues long. The retained sequence is limited to the CDR3, 48 bases, with the frame set at the first base. Stable Graves' hyperthyroidism was defined as the absence of progression to ophthalmopathy over 18 months of follow-up. Hyperthyroidism patients were newly diagnosed, had a disease duration of under 2 months, and were aged 18 to 65 years. Patients with uncontrolled infections, other autoimmune diseases, pregnancy or lactation were excluded. Clinical symptoms, serum thyroxine and TRAb, thyroid ultrasound, and orbital computed tomography formed the basis for the diagnoses. PBMCs were isolated from 8 to 10 ml of fresh peripheral blood by Ficoll-Paque density gradient centrifugation. Total RNA was extracted with Trizol reagent, and quality was checked on an Agilent 2100 Bioanalyzer.

The TCR beta CDR3 regions were amplified from RNA transcripts. The first round of RT-PCR for the TCR CDR3 was performed with the HTBI primer set and the Qiagen OneStep RT-PCR kit. Libraries were constructed in a second round of multiplex PCR, after which size selection and purification were performed. Libraries were sequenced paired-end with 100 bp reads on an Illumina HiSeq2000. The original pipeline was this. Raw data were processed with SOAPnuke, discarding reads with adapters, uncalled bases, mean Phred below 15, or no exact constant-primer or identifier match. High-quality paired reads were merged with COPE v1.2.5, and unique nucleotide sequences were defined as clonotypes. MiTCR v1.1 was used to align the clonotypes against IMGT TRBV, TRBD and TRBJ reference segments. The analysis included only V-J combinations with a frequency above 0.0001, which together covered roughly 99% of the repertoires. The TCS score was defined as F50 (clonal expansion) divided by E x V (chaos), with BLOSUM62-based TCRdist calculated between CDR3 peptides within each V-J. Welch's t-statistics and random forest reduced 514 V-J features to 13, which were used in a naive Bayes classifier (R e1071). TCRdb cleaned the public reads at Q25 with fastp, built clones with MiXCR and kept in-frame beta chains. Rows are unified per CDR3 protein, each entry keeping the most common DNA and genes. The V and J calls were determined by TCRdb, not by the authors. This sample is represented by roughly 720,000 distinct CDR3 sequences; 15% to 20% of them were singletons. About 16% of the sample is held by the ten biggest clonotypes.

The chain joins TRBV6-5 to TRBJ2-7; TRBD1 is a possible D gene, resting on 6 matching bases. The sample comprised blood. The receptor was derived from a man in his forties or fifties with Graves' hyperthyroidism. The CDR3 protein sequence reads: CASNYSSTGGGGEQYF. The nucleotide sequence reads TGTGCCAGCAATTACTCGTCGACAGGAGGCGGCGGGGAGCAGTACTTC.